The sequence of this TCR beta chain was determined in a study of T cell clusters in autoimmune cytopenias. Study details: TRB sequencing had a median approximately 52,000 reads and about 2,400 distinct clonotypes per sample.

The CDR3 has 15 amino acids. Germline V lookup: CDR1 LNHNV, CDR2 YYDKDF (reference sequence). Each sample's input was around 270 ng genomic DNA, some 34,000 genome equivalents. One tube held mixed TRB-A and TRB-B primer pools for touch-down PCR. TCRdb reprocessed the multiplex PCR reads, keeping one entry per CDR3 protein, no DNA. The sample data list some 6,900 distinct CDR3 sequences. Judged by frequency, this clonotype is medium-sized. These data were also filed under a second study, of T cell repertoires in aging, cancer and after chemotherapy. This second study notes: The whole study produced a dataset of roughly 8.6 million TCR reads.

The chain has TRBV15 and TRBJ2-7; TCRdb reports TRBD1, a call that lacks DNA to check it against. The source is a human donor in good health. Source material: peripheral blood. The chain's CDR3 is CATSRGGDSGDEQYF.